This passage covers 27 T cell receptor beta chains from one sample sequenced in a study of early T cells in non-severe SARS-CoV-2 infection. TCRdb independently ran MiXCR on the 5' RACE reads; one entry per CDR3 protein. The sample has around 99,000 distinct CDR3 sequences; 11% are singletons. Sequencing used whole blood. The receptor source for this set is an adult who was a healthcare worker with PCR-confirmed SARS-CoV-2 infection or an uninfected control (not recorded which).

There are many counts of this clonotype. The rearrangement links TRBV5-1 to TRBJ1-1; D remains ambiguous. Looked up from germline, CDR1 is SGHRS and CDR2 is YFSETQ. The CDR3 spans 12 residues. Trimming took off 3 bases at V and 3 bases at J, with 6 bases between the two ends. The CDR3 spells CASSSGYTEAFF. The DNA for the CDR3 is TGCGCCAGCAGCTCTGGGTACACTGAAGCTTTCTTT.

In this sample, this clonotype turned up a few times. This chain connects TRBV2 to TRBJ2-1; no clear D gene. This CDR3 is 14 amino acids long. CDR1 SNHLY and CDR2 FYNNEI come from the germline V gene. V was cut by 4 bases and J by 0 bases, with 7 bases left in between. CDR3 protein: CASSGWSSYNEQFF. CDR3 sequence (DNA): TGTGCCAGCAGTGGCTGGAGCTCCTACAATGAGCAGTTCTTC.

This chain uses TRBV13 with TRBJ2-7; TRBD2 is a possible D gene (5 bases). The germline V gene encodes CDR1 PRHDT and CDR2 FYEKMQ (reference sequence). Trimming removed 2 bases at V and 3 bases at J, with 14 bases between. The CDR3 loop spans 15 amino acids. CDR3 protein: CASSLSERGRYEQYF. CDR3 sequence (DNA): TGTGCCAGCAGCTTATCCGAGCGCGGGCGCTACGAGCAGTACTTC.

This clonotype was detected ten times or more. J is TRBJ2-3 and V is TRBV20-1; D gene ambiguous. From germline, CDR1 is DFQATT and CDR2 SNEGSKA (reference sequence). This CDR3 contains 15 residues. V was pared by 0 bases and J by 2 bases, with 12 bases between. This CDR3 reads CSAREIGRLTDTQYF. In DNA, the CDR3 is TGCAGTGCTAGAGAGATAGGACGCCTCACAGATACGCAGTATTTT.

The gene calls are TRBV6-6 and TRBJ2-3; a weak D match, TRBD2 (5 bases). V lost 4 bases and J 2 bases, leaving 10 bases between the germline ends. This CDR3 is 14 amino acids long. Germline-derived CDR1 and CDR2 are MNHNY and SVGAGI (reference sequence). CDR3 residues: CASSFLALTDTQYF. The CDR3, as DNA: TGTGCCAGCAGTTTCTTAGCGCTCACAGATACGCAGTATTTT.

This clonotype appeared many times. The V call is TRBV7-2, the J call TRBJ2-7; D call uncertain. V lost 5 bases and J 4 bases, leaving 6 bases between the germline ends. The germline gives CDR1 SGHTA, CDR2 FQGNSA. CDR3 size: 11 residues. The CDR3, as DNA: TGTGCCAGCAGCCCCCGTTACGAGCAGTACTTC. Residues: CASSPRYEQYF.

This clonotype was recorded many times. The V call is TRBV7-2, the J call TRBJ2-1, with TRBD2 matching over 10 bases. Germline trimming cut 2 bases from V and 10 bases from J; bases unmatched to any gene: 11. CDR1 is SGHTA, CDR2 FQGNSA, per germline. The CDR3 is made up of 16 amino acids. DNA for the CDR3: TGTGCCAGCAGCTTACTGGCTAGCGGGAGTTTCGGGGAGCAGTTCTTC. Translated: CASSLLASGSFGEQFF.

Written as DNA, the CDR3 is TGCGCCAGCAGCTTGGCCGGGGCCACGAACACCGGGGAGCTGTTTTTT. Residues: CASSLAGATNTGELFF. The rearrangement uses TRBV5-1 and TRBJ2-2, with D perhaps matching TRBD1 or TRBD2 (5 bases each). The V end was cut by 0 bases, the J end by 0 bases, with 9 bases between. Germline-derived CDR1 and CDR2 are SGHRS and YFSETQ. This CDR3 region has 16 residues.

This clonotype turned up a few times. The chain is built from TRBV4-3 and TRBJ1-1, with 9 nucleotides matching TRBD1. In germline, CDR1 is LGHNA, CDR2 YSLEER. The CDR3 contains 15 residues. The V gene end was trimmed by 3 bases and the J gene end by 5 bases; junction bases not matched to a gene: 7. CDR3 protein: CASSQGQGRATEAFF. The CDR3 DNA reads TGCGCCAGCAGCCAGGGACAGGGACGCGCGACTGAAGCTTTCTTT.

The rearrangement links TRBV6-2 or TRBV6-3 to TRBJ2-2, with a possible D match to TRBD1 (6 bases). This CDR3 contains 18 residues. V lost 2 bases to trimming and J lost 1 base, with 17 bases between them. CDR1 MNHEY and CDR2 SVGEGT come from the germline V gene. DNA for the CDR3: TGTGCCAGCAGTTACCCGCCCGGGACAAGGAAGAACACCGGGGAGCTGTTTTTT. Its protein is CASSYPPGTRKNTGELFF.

This clonotype was recorded at least ten times. The gene calls are TRBV6-5 and TRBJ2-7; D is possibly TRBD1 (6 bases). The CDR3 is 14 amino acids. Deletions cut 5 bases from V and 3 bases from J, with 14 bases between. CDR1 is MNHEY and CDR2 is SVGAGI in the germline V gene. The CDR3 nucleotides read TGTGCCAGCAGTCCCGGGCGCAGGGGCTACGAGCAGTACTTC. It is translated as CASSPGRRGYEQYF.

This sequence joins TRBV6-2 or TRBV6-3 and TRBJ2-1; possibly TRBD1 for D (5 bases). V shed 2 bases and J shed 6 bases, with 17 bases lying between them. There are 16 residues in the CDR3. Germline loops: CDR1 MNHEY, CDR2 SVGEGT. The CDR3 is CASSYRWGSYINEQFF. The CDR3 DNA is TGTGCCAGCAGTTACCGCTGGGGCTCTTATATCAATGAGCAGTTCTTC.

This clonotype was seen only a few times. The V and J genes are TRBV29-1 and TRBJ2-5; 7 bases align to TRBD1. The CDR3 runs to 13 residues. The germline V gene has CDR1 SQVTM and CDR2 ANQGSEA. With 7 bases clipped from V and 2 bases from J, the junction kept 7 bases outside the gene matches. This chain's CDR3 is CSGARGQQETQYF. For the CDR3, the DNA is TGCAGCGGAGCTCGGGGACAGCAAGAGACCCAGTACTTC.

The sample holds many counts of this clonotype. The CDR3 is CASRWDTEAFF. The CDR3 region has the DNA TGTGCCAGCAGGTGGGACACTGAAGCTTTCTTT. This chain links TRBV6-5 with TRBJ1-1; no clear D. V dropped 6 bases and J dropped 3 bases, with 5 bases sitting between them. CDR3 length: 11 residues. Germline loops: CDR1 MNHEY, CDR2 SVGAGI.

The chain couples TRBV27 to TRBJ1-1; no definite D call. Trimming removed 6 bases from V and 0 bases from J, with 11 bases in between. Per germline, CDR1 MNHEY and CDR2 SMNVEV (reference sequence). The CDR3 loop spans 14 amino acids. CDR3 protein: CASRLDQLNTEAFF. CDR3 sequence (DNA): TGTGCCAGCAGACTTGACCAACTGAACACTGAAGCTTTCTTT.

This clonotype has a count of ten or more. V usage is TRBV12-3 or TRBV12-4 and J usage is TRBJ2-7, with TRBD1 as a possible D gene (6 bases). Trimming took 6 bases from V and 2 from J, leaving 14 bases between them. This CDR3 contains 14 residues. CDR3 bases: TGTGCCAGCAGCCGGACCAGGGGAACCTACGAGCAGTACTTC. Its protein is CASSRTRGTYEQYF.

J is TRBJ1-2 and V is TRBV6-2 or TRBV6-3; the D is unclear. The germline V gene has CDR1 MNHEY and CDR2 SVGEGT. The CDR3 is 14 residues long. Trimming pared 4 bases from V and 7 bases from J, leaving 16 bases between. As DNA, the CDR3 is TGTGCCAGCAGTTTCCCGCCTGTCCTGGGTGGCTACACCTTC. Translating it yields CASSFPPVLGGYTF.

V usage is TRBV7-8 and J usage is TRBJ2-5; D may match TRBD1 or TRBD2 (5 bases each). Germline assignment: CDR1 SGHVS and CDR2 FQNEAQ. The CDR3 runs 15 residues. Trimming took off 2 bases at V and 5 bases at J, with 15 bases between the two ends. The CDR3 region is CASSLYRDGAETQYF. In nucleotides, the CDR3 is TGTGCCAGCAGCTTATATAGGGACGGTGCGGAGACCCAGTACTTC.

This clonotype was seen more than once but under ten times. This rearrangement joins TRBV5-1 to TRBJ1-4; 8 bases are shared with TRBD1. Per the germline V gene, CDR1 is SGHRS and CDR2 is YFSETQ. After removal of 2 bases from V and 7 bases from J, the junction contained 1 base not matched to a gene. There are 13 residues in the CDR3. CDR3 loop: CASSFGQGEKLFF. For the CDR3, the DNA is TGCGCCAGCAGCTTCGGACAGGGTGAAAAACTGTTTTTT.

This clonotype has ten or more counts. The chain joins TRBV2 to TRBJ2-3; 10 bases are a match to TRBD2. CDR3 length: 15 amino acids. Germline V gene lookup returns CDR1 SNHLY and CDR2 FYNNEI. J gave up 2 bases and V 4 bases, and 3 bases lay outside the gene matches. The chain's CDR3 is CASSGSGRITDTQYF. The DNA for the CDR3 is TGTGCCAGCAGTGGTAGCGGGAGGATCACAGATACGCAGTATTTT.

This clonotype was counted between two and nine times. This rearrangement joins TRBV15 to TRBJ2-1, with D unclear. V was pared by 9 bases and J by 2 bases, with 14 bases between. Germline-derived CDR1 and CDR2 are LNHNV and YYDKDF (reference sequence). The CDR3 totals 14 residues. CDR3 nucleotides: TGTGCCACTTCCATTGGCAGAACCTACAATGAGCAGTTCTTC. It yields the protein CATSIGRTYNEQFF.

This clonotype turned up a few times. The rearrangement joins TRBV27 to TRBJ2-5; D remains unclear. Germline V gene sequence: CDR1 MNHEY, CDR2 SMNVEV (reference sequence). The CDR3 covers 9 residues. Between the trimmed V and J ends, which lost 6 bases and 5 bases, there was a span of 1 base. CDR3 sequence: CASSETQYF. The CDR3 DNA sequence: TGTGCCAGCAGCGAGACCCAGTACTTC.

This clonotype showed up just a few times. The chain links TRBV11-3 to TRBJ2-3, with a weak D call TRBD2 (5 bases). This CDR3 has 15 residues. Germline V gene lookup returns CDR1 SGHNT and CDR2 YENEEA. V was trimmed by 1 base and J by 1 base, leaving 9 bases between them. The CDR3 bases are TGTGCCAGCAGCTTAGTCGTGGGAGGCACAGATACGCAGTATTTT. Its protein is CASSLVVGGTDTQYF.

In this sample, this clonotype turned up many times. J is TRBJ1-1 and V is TRBV7-9; D possibly corresponds to TRBD1 (5 bases). Trimming left V 4 bases short and J 6 bases short, with 15 bases between. CDR1 SEHNR and CDR2 FQNEAQ come from the germline V gene (reference sequence). The CDR3 length is 14 residues. The CDR3 reads CASSSKRGRAEAFF. In DNA, the CDR3 is TGTGCCAGCAGCTCGAAGAGGGGTAGGGCTGAAGCTTTCTTT. Combining the CDR3 with reference TRBV7-9 and TRBJ1-1 gives the whole variable domain DTGVSQNPRHKITKRGQNVTFRCDPISEHNRLYWYRQTLGQGPEFLTYFQNEAQLEKSRLLSDRFSAERPKGSFSTLEIQRTEQGDSAMYLCASSSKRGRAEAFFGQGTRLTVV.

This clonotype occurred many times. The J gene is TRBJ2-1, the V gene TRBV7-2; D might be TRBD2 (5 bases). This CDR3 comprises 12 residues. Germline V gives CDR1 SGHTA, CDR2 FQGNSA. Trimming left V 5 bases short and J 9 bases short, with 11 bases between. The CDR3 reads CASSLSVTEQFF. The CDR3 bases are TGTGCCAGCAGCCTTAGCGTGACTGAGCAGTTCTTC.

This clonotype has only a few counts. This sequence joins TRBV28 and TRBJ1-4, with D maybe TRBD1 (6 bases). Germline-derived CDR1 and CDR2 are MDHEN and SYDVKM. Between the trimmed V and J ends, which lost 6 bases and 4 bases, there was a span of 12 bases. The CDR3 is made up of 14 amino acids. In DNA form, the CDR3 reads TGTGCCAGCAGCCTGGACAGCTATAATGAAAAACTGTTTTTT. This gives the protein CASSLDSYNEKLFF.

This clonotype was seen only a few times. In DNA form, the CDR3 reads TGCAGTGCTAGGAAATACACCTCTGGAAACACCATATATTTT. Amino acids: CSARKYTSGNTIYF. The rearrangement links TRBV20-1 to TRBJ1-3; D remains unclear. V was pared by 3 bases and J by 0 bases, with 9 bases between. The CDR3 runs 14 residues. Germline loops: CDR1 DFQATT, CDR2 SNEGSKA (reference sequence).